These 19 T cell receptor beta chains came from one sample sequenced in a study of T-cell memory formation after mild COVID-19. One entry per CDR3 protein, called by TCRdb with MiXCR from the 5' RACE reads. In the table there are some 450,000 distinct CDR3 sequences, 20% of which are singletons. Sequenced material: PBMCs or a T cell subset sorted from them (not recorded which). These receptors originate from an adult woman who had mild COVID-19 (a few samples of this study predate the infection). Cell type and time point are not known.

The chain is built from TRBV11-2 and TRBJ1-6; D unclear. Trimming took 2 bases from V and 14 from J, leaving 10 bases between them. The germline V gene has CDR1 SGHAT and CDR2 FQNNGV. CDR3 size: 12 residues. CDR3 DNA sequence: TGTGCCAGCAGCTTAATCGTTACCTCCCTCCACTTT. Its protein is CASSLIVTSLHF.

The rearrangement links TRBV7-9 to TRBJ2-2, with 8 bases aligning to TRBD2. Germline V gene lookup returns CDR1 SEHNR and CDR2 FQNEAQ (reference sequence). Germline trimming cut 8 bases from V and 1 base from J; bases unmatched to any gene: 6. The CDR3 extends over 15 amino acids. CDR3: CASRGGRENTGELFF. In DNA form, the CDR3 reads TGTGCCAGCCGGGGGGGAAGGGAGAACACCGGGGAGCTGTTTTTT.

This rearrangement joins TRBV6-5 to TRBJ1-1; a possible D gene is TRBD1 (5 bases). V shed 0 bases and J shed 1 base, with 18 bases lying between them. CDR3 size: 18 residues. From germline, CDR1 is MNHEY and CDR2 SVGAGI. In nucleotides, the CDR3 is TGTGCCAGCAGTTACTCGGTGTCGCGACAGCAATCGAACACTGAAGCTTTCTTT. This sequence encodes CASSYSVSRQQSNTEAFF.

This clonotype was detected a few times. In DNA, the CDR3 is TGTGCCACCAGCCACGGAGGGCGCCAGCACCAAGAGACCCAGTACTTC. This sequence encodes CATSHGGRQHQETQYF. V and J are TRBV24-1 and TRBJ2-5; a possible D gene is TRBD2 (6 bases). The germline V gene has CDR1 KGHDR and CDR2 SFDVKD. There are 16 residues in the CDR3. V was pared by 7 bases and J by 0 bases, with 17 bases between.

V usage is TRBV24-1 and J usage is TRBJ2-1; D ambiguous. The V gene's germline CDR1 is KGHDR and CDR2 SFDVKD. The CDR3 has 14 residues. V lost 6 bases and J lost 6, with 14 bases in between. The CDR3 sequence is CATSRTDPPNEQFF. CDR3 sequence (DNA): TGTGCCACCAGTAGGACCGATCCCCCCAATGAGCAGTTCTTC.

This clonotype occurred a few times. The chain uses TRBV7-9 and TRBJ2-7; the match to TRBD1 covers 7 bases. The CDR3 contains 15 residues. The V gene's germline CDR1 is SEHNR and CDR2 FQNEAQ (reference sequence). J lost 6 bases, V lost 3 bases, and 11 bases had no gene match. The CDR3 nucleotides read TGTGCCAGCAGCTTCCGACGACAGGGCATCCTCGAGCAGTACTTC. Translated: CASSFRRQGILEQYF.

This sequence joins TRBV7-3 and TRBJ2-1, with 10 bases that match TRBD2. The length of the CDR3 is 17 residues. Losses at the gene ends were 5 bases for V and 4 bases for J; bases not matched to a gene: 11. The germline gives CDR1 SGHTA, CDR2 FQGTGA. DNA for the CDR3: TGTGCCAGCAGCCCCGGCCACGGACTAGCGGCTTACAATGAGCAGTTCTTC. It yields the protein CASSPGHGLAAYNEQFF.

V is TRBV18 and J is TRBJ1-2, with a tentative D call TRBD1 (5 bases). V lost 3 bases, J lost 8 bases, and 13 bases lay in between. The CDR3 consists of 13 residues. Germline V lookup: CDR1 KGHSH, CDR2 LQKENI. The CDR3 sequence: CASSPGTAQGYTF. CDR3 coding DNA: TGTGCCAGCTCACCCGGGACCGCACAGGGCTACACCTTC.

This chain joins TRBV10-3 and TRBJ1-1, with D perhaps TRBD1 (6 bases). This CDR3 has 15 residues. Germline V gene sequence: CDR1 ENHRY, CDR2 SYGVKD. The V end was cut by 1 base, the J end by 4 bases, with 13 bases between. CDR3 protein: CAISELWGQATEAFF. DNA of the CDR3: TGTGCCATCAGTGAGTTGTGGGGGCAGGCCACTGAAGCTTTCTTT.

The genes are TRBV12-3 or TRBV12-4 and TRBJ1-2, with 7 bases lining up with TRBD1. V gave up 3 bases and J gave up 7 bases; unmatched junction bases: 5. CDR3 length: 13 residues. This CDR3 reads CASSFQGVGGYTF. CDR3 DNA: TGTGCCAGCAGTTTTCAGGGGGTGGGTGGCTACACCTTC.

The V and J genes are TRBV20-1 and TRBJ2-7; 8 positions agree with TRBD2. Trimming cost V 1 base and J 7 bases; bases outside gene matches: 18. The CDR3 is made up of 17 amino acids. From germline, CDR1 is DFQATT and CDR2 SNEGSKA (reference sequence). The CDR3: CSARGLAGKNTLLEQYF. CDR3 coding DNA: TGCAGTGCTAGAGGGCTAGCGGGTAAAAATACCCTACTGGAGCAGTACTTC.

This chain links TRBV2 with TRBJ2-1, with D perhaps matching TRBD2 (5 bases). V was shortened by 4 bases and J by 3 bases, with 10 bases between the two germline ends. The germline gives CDR1 SNHLY, CDR2 FYNNEI. This CDR3 is 14 amino acids long. This chain's CDR3 is CASSAQAVYNEQFF. The CDR3 nucleotides are TGTGCCAGCAGTGCTCAAGCGGTCTACAATGAGCAGTTCTTC.

This clonotype was seen only a few times. The chain is built from TRBV12-3 or TRBV12-4 and TRBJ1-4; D is possibly TRBD1 (5 bases). The CDR3 length is 14 residues. Trimming shortened V by 4 bases and J by 4 bases, and 10 bases separated the two germline ends. CDR3: CASSYGTFNEKLFF. In DNA form, the CDR3 reads TGTGCCAGCAGTTACGGGACCTTTAATGAAAAACTGTTTTTT.

V is TRBV4-1 and J is TRBJ1-1, with D perhaps matching TRBD1 (6 bases). Trimming took 0 bases from V and 5 from J, leaving 16 bases between them. Germline V gene lookup returns CDR1 MGHRA and CDR2 YSYEKL. This CDR3 is 16 amino acids long. The CDR3, as DNA: TGCGCCAGCAGCCAAGAATCAGGGGTTCGCGGAACTGAAGCTTTCTTT. This translates into CASSQESGVRGTEAFF.

The table lists this clonotype with a few counts. The V call is TRBV12-3 or TRBV12-4, the J call TRBJ1-2; maybe TRBD1 (5 bases). The CDR3 spans 16 residues. Trimming left V 2 bases short and J 1 base short, with 14 bases between. The CDR3 DNA reads TGTGCCAGCAGTTTAAGGGGAGGTAGTAATAACTATGGCTACACCTTC. This gives the protein CASSLRGGSNNYGYTF.

The rearrangement joins TRBV12-3 or TRBV12-4 to TRBJ2-7, with D perhaps assigned TRBD1 or TRBD2 (5 bases each). The CDR3 covers 14 residues. V was cut by 7 bases and J by 1 base, with 14 bases left in between. The CDR3 loop is CASKPGRSSYEQYF. CDR3 in DNA: TGTGCCAGCAAGCCGGGACGGTCTTCCTACGAGCAGTACTTC.

The chain employs TRBV11-3 and TRBJ2-7; possibly TRBD2 for D (5 bases). In germline, CDR1 is SGHNT, CDR2 YENEEA. Trimming pared 6 bases from V and 1 base from J, leaving 10 bases between. The CDR3 runs to 13 residues. The CDR3 loop reads CASSSADSYEQYF. The CDR3 DNA follows: TGTGCCAGCAGTTCAGCGGATTCCTACGAGCAGTACTTC.

This clonotype was seen more than once but under ten times. J is TRBJ2-7 and V is TRBV10-3; 7 bases map to TRBD1. With V trimmed by 4 bases and J by 6 bases, 3 bases remained unmatched. The CDR3 covers 12 residues. Germline loops: CDR1 ENHRY, CDR2 SYGVKD. The CDR3 DNA reads as TGTGCCATCAGTGGTTACAGGGGCGAGCAGTACTTC. Its translation: CAISGYRGEQYF.

This clonotype was detected a few times. The rearrangement links TRBV7-9 to TRBJ1-4; D call uncertain. CDR1 is SEHNR and CDR2 is FQNEAQ in the germline V gene (reference sequence). The CDR3 has 15 amino acids. The V and J ends lost 4 bases and 8 bases respectively, with 17 bases between them. As DNA, the CDR3 is TGTGCCAGCAGCTCAACCGCGGGGAGCAGCGAAAAACTGTTTTTT. Translating gives CASSSTAGSSEKLFF.